This TCR beta chain was observed in a study of blood T cell repertoires in COVID-19. Study details: Sites across the United States, Italy and Spain contributed samples from acute and convalescent COVID-19.

TCRdb keeps only in-frame clones here, not all; method: immunoSEQ multiplex PCR. The sample includes 90,000 or so clones, approximately 91% seen only once; the top ten take about 1.7%. Specimen: peripheral blood. The sequence was collected from a human donor with active COVID-19. The donor label of this sample is uncertain.

The CDR3 here is CASSYRGISNQPQHF. The CDR3, as DNA: TGTGCCAGCAGTTACAGGGGGATTTCCAATCAGCCCCAGCATTTT. The chain carries TRBV6-6 and TRBJ1-5; tentatively, D is TRBD1 (6 bases). Germline values: CDR1 MNHNY, CDR2 SVGAGI (reference sequence). This CDR3 spans 15 amino acids. V was trimmed by 2 bases and J by 3 bases, leaving 11 bases between them.